Sequencing of this TCR beta chain was carried out in a study of OX40 agonist ivuxolimab in advanced cancers. Looking at the study overall: An agonistic human IgG2 monoclonal antibody against OX40 (CD134) was given. Three patients got partial responses; one had hepatocellular carcinoma and two had cutaneous melanoma.

V lost 4 bases to trimming and J lost 0 bases, with 10 bases between them. The germline CDR1 and CDR2 sequences are MNHNS and SASEGT. The CDR3 consists of 15 residues. Turning to this clone: What it binds is not known.

Assay: immunoSEQ multiplex PCR; the TCRdb copy retains only in-frame clones and omits some. Of some 52,000 clones in the sample, roughly nine tenths were seen once. Study-wide results and limits: Clonal expansion from baseline to week 6 occurred in both CD4+ and CD8+ T cells. Expanded clones were, on average, more numerous in CD8+ T cells than in CD4+.

The V call is TRBV6-1, the J call TRBJ1-5, with no clear D. The receptor was isolated from an adult with an advanced solid tumor such as melanoma, head and neck, liver or kidney cancer. Sequencing was performed on CD4+ or CD8+ T cells sorted from blood, taken in a trial of the OX40 agonist ivuxolimab. CDR3 in DNA: TGTGCCAGCAGTGCTCCGAGTTATAGCAATCAGCCCCAGCATTTT. It codes for CASSAPSYSNQPQHF.